These 22 T cell receptor beta chains share one sample of origin, sequenced in a study of blood T cell repertoires in COVID-19 (dated by TCRdb to about 2020). Receptor libraries were prepared by the immunoSEQ multiplex PCR assay. TCRdb holds this immuneACCESS table with in-frame rearrangements only. Some clones are missing; in checked studies, unresolved V genes explain under half, and the rest has no known cause. In all, the sample holds around 58,000 clones, and 80% to 95% of those were seen once. The biggest ten clones account for 14% of the sample. The specimen was peripheral blood. The receptors here all came from a human donor with active COVID-19. The donor label of this sample is uncertain.

The V call is TRBV18, the J call TRBJ2-7; no clear D gene. Germline CDR1 and CDR2: KGHSH and LQKENI. The CDR3 covers 14 residues. Trimming took off 2 bases at V and 1 base at J, with 9 bases between the two ends. CDR3 in DNA: TGTGCCAGCTCACCATCCCCCGGGTCCTACGAGCAGTACGTC. Amino acid sequence: CASSPSPGSYEQYV.

The CDR3 region has the DNA TGTGCCAGCAGCGCGGGGGGGACTAGCGGCTACGAGCAGTACTTC. Its translation: CASSAGGTSGYEQYF. The chain carries TRBV9 and TRBJ2-7; 11 bases fit TRBD2. This CDR3 spans 15 amino acids. The J segment lost 3 bases and the V segment lost 3 bases, leaving 5 bases of the junction unmatched. Germline V gene lookup returns CDR1 SGDLS and CDR2 YYNGEE.

In DNA, the CDR3 is TGTGCCAGCAGCTTAGGTGCGGGGGACTACCAAGAGACCCAGTACTTC. Protein sequence: CASSLGAGDYQETQYF. This chain joins TRBV5-8 and TRBJ2-5; TRBD2 aligns across 7 bases. The junction had 7 bases not matched to a gene; V was cut back by 2 bases and J by 0 bases. The CDR3 is 16 residues long. The V gene's germline CDR1 is SGHTS and CDR2 YDEGEE.

The chain combines TRBV27 with TRBJ1-6, with TRBD1 identical over 7 bases. V lost 6 bases, J lost 5 bases, and 7 bases stayed unmatched. CDR1 and CDR2 (germline): MNHEY, SMNVEV (reference sequence). The CDR3 consists of 15 residues. CDR3 nucleotide sequence: TGTGCCAGCAGCCTCCGACAGGGCGATAATTCACCCCTCCACTTT. Translated: CASSLRQGDNSPLHF.

This clone was counted between two and nine times. The V and J genes are TRBV18 and TRBJ2-7, with 7 bases matching TRBD1. V trimming: 0 bases; J trimming: 1 base; junction bases outside the gene matches: 6. CDR1 and CDR2 (germline): KGHSH, LQKENI. The CDR3 runs 16 residues. The CDR3 DNA is TGTGCCAGCTCACCACCGTCGGGACAGCCTTCCTACGAGCAGTACTTC. Translated: CASSPPSGQPSYEQYF.

J is TRBJ2-1 and V is TRBV12-3 or TRBV12-4, with D possibly TRBD1 on 6 matching bases. V was pared by 3 bases and J by 7 bases, with 7 bases between. The CDR3 sequence is 12 residues long. This chain's CDR3 is CASSLRGNEQFF. CDR3 DNA: TGTGCCAGCAGTTTGAGGGGGAATGAGCAGTTCTTC.

The chain combines TRBV7-6 with TRBJ1-1, with TRBD1 identical over 7 bases. CDR3 length: 13 residues. Trimming removed 5 bases from V and 4 bases from J; junction bases left unmatched: 4. Germline V gene lookup returns CDR1 SGHVS and CDR2 FNYEAQ. The CDR3 spells CASSRRQGTEAFF. The CDR3 DNA is TGTGCCAGCAGCCGAAGACAGGGCACTGAAGCTTTCTTT.

The genes are TRBV6-1 and TRBJ1-1; D unresolved. This CDR3 is 13 amino acids long. Looked up from germline, CDR1 is MNHNS and CDR2 is SASEGT. Deletions cut 0 bases from V and 12 bases from J, with 14 bases between. For the CDR3, the DNA is TGTGCCAGCAGTGAAGCGCTCCGTCAAAACTCTTTCTTT. This codes for CASSEALRQNSFF.

The chain combines TRBV7-8 with TRBJ2-3, with 14 positions matching TRBD2. The length of the CDR3 is 15 residues. V was clipped by 8 bases and J by 5 bases; unmatched bases: 6. The germline V gene encodes CDR1 SGHVS and CDR2 FQNEAQ. Written as DNA, the CDR3 is TGTGCCAGCTCACCGGGACTAGCGGGGGAAGATACGCAGTATTTT. This codes for CASSPGLAGEDTQYF.

The chain links TRBV3-1 (or the pseudogene TRBV3-2) to TRBJ1-4; possible D gene TRBD1, 6 bases. This CDR3 has 15 amino acids. V lost 0 bases and J lost 4, with 9 bases in between. Germline V gene lookup returns CDR1 LGHDT and CDR2 YNNKEL (reference sequence). The CDR3 is CASSQDQGFNEKLFF. The CDR3 DNA is TGTGCCAGCAGCCAAGATCAGGGGTTTAATGAAAAACTGTTTTTT.

J is TRBJ2-5 and V is TRBV3-1 (or the pseudogene TRBV3-2), with D perhaps matching TRBD1 (6 bases). The CDR3 spans 14 residues. Germline CDR1 reads LGHDT; CDR2 reads YNNKEL (reference sequence). Trimming cost V 0 bases and J 6 bases, with 11 bases left between them. CDR3 nucleotides: TGTGCCAGCAGCCAAGAGTCCAGGGGAAAGACCCAGTACTTC. Translation: CASSQESRGKTQYF.

The chain joins TRBV9 to TRBJ2-2, with D maybe TRBD1 (5 bases). The CDR3 spans 15 residues. Germline CDR1 and CDR2: SGDLS and YYNGEE. Between the trimmed V and J ends, which lost 8 bases and 4 bases, there was a span of 18 bases. The CDR3 DNA follows: TGTGCCAGTACCCGGACATACCTGGGCACCGGGGAGCTGTTTTTT. Amino acid sequence: CASTRTYLGTGELFF.

The chain employs TRBV10-1 and TRBJ1-2, with D maybe TRBD1 (5 bases). The V and J ends lost 9 bases and 1 base respectively, with 21 bases between them. Germline V gives CDR1 WNHNN, CDR2 SYGVQD (reference sequence). CDR3 length equals 16 residues. This CDR3 reads CARGEDSRVGNYGYTF. The CDR3 bases are TGCGCCAGGGGGGAGGACTCGCGAGTGGGTAACTATGGCTACACCTTC.

In its sample, this clone was seen once. The chain couples TRBV11-3 to TRBJ2-1; D may be TRBD1 (5 bases). The germline gives CDR1 SGHNT, CDR2 YENEEA. This CDR3 spans 13 amino acids. Trimming left V 1 base short and J 13 bases short, with 14 bases between. The CDR3 DNA reads TGTGCCAGCAGCTTAGGGCAAGGTCAGGGACAGTTCTTC. Protein sequence: CASSLGQGQGQFF.

This CDR3 is CASSFDYYEQYV. CDR3 nucleotides: TGTGCTAGCAGCTTCGACTACTACGAGCAGTACGTC. The gene calls are TRBV7-7 and TRBJ2-7, with a weak D call TRBD2 (5 bases). The CDR3 is 12 residues long. The germline CDR1 and CDR2 sequences are SSHAT and FNYEAQ (reference sequence).

V is TRBV5-1 and J is TRBJ2-2; 8 positions agree with TRBD1. This CDR3 has 15 residues. After removal of 4 bases from V and 7 bases from J, the junction contained 9 bases not matched to a gene. CDR1 and CDR2 (germline): SGHRS, YFSETQ. Here the CDR3 reads CASSIRGQGGGELFF. In DNA, the CDR3 is TGCGCCAGCAGCATAAGAGGACAGGGCGGCGGGGAGCTGTTTTTT.

The chain recombines TRBV19 with TRBJ2-7; 9 bases align to TRBD1. V lost 3 bases to trimming and J lost 0 bases; unmatched junction nucleotides: 3. CDR1 is LNHDA, CDR2 SQIVND, per germline (reference sequence). The CDR3 sequence is 15 residues long. This chain's CDR3 is CASSIGQGPSYEQYF. As DNA, the CDR3 is TGTGCCAGTAGTATCGGACAGGGGCCCTCCTACGAGCAGTACTTC.

The V call is TRBV9, the J call TRBJ2-5, with a tentative D call TRBD2 (6 bases). V lost 4 bases to trimming and J lost 1 base, with 17 bases between them. This CDR3 contains 16 residues. The germline CDR1 and CDR2 sequences are SGDLS and YYNGEE. CDR3 sequence (DNA): TGTGCCAGCAGCCCCTTCGAGCGGGCGACCCAAGAGACCCAGTACTTC. As protein: CASSPFERATQETQYF. Filled out from reference TRBV9 and TRBJ2-5, the complete variable domain reads DSGVTQTPKHLITATGQRVTLRCSPRSGDLSVYWYQQSLDQGLQFLIQYYNGEERAKGNILERFSAQQFPDLHSELNLSSLELGDSALYFCASSPFERATQETQYFGPGTRLLVL.

This chain links TRBV11-2 with TRBJ2-3; 10 bases align to TRBD2. V trimming: 2 bases; J trimming: 2 bases; junction bases outside the gene matches: 13. The CDR3 totals 19 residues. Germline CDR1 reads SGHAT; CDR2 reads FQNNGV. The CDR3 spells CASSLNWLAGAQDTDTQYF. Written as DNA, the CDR3 is TGTGCCAGCAGCTTAAATTGGCTAGCGGGAGCCCAAGACACAGATACGCAGTATTTT.

V and J are TRBV19 and TRBJ2-4; tentative D call: TRBD2 (6 bases). The length of the CDR3 is 14 residues. Germline V gene lookup returns CDR1 LNHDA and CDR2 SQIVND (reference sequence). Between the trimmed V and J ends, which lost 3 bases and 7 bases, there was a span of 13 bases. The CDR3 DNA reads TGTGCCAGTAGTATCAGCGGGCGAGGGAACATTCAGTACTTC. Translated: CASSISGRGNIQYF.

The chain links TRBV6-5 to TRBJ2-5; 7 bases map to TRBD1. The V segment lost 6 bases and the J segment 5 bases; nucleotides outside the gene matches: 3. The CDR3 totals 12 residues. Germline V gives CDR1 MNHEY, CDR2 SVGAGI. CDR3 sequence reads: CASRLDRETQYF. DNA for the CDR3: TGTGCCAGCAGATTGGACAGGGAGACCCAGTACTTC.

This sequence joins TRBV19 and TRBJ2-3; maybe TRBD2 (6 bases). In germline, CDR1 is LNHDA, CDR2 SQIVND (reference sequence). The CDR3 extends over 15 amino acids. V was clipped by 7 bases and J by 1 base, with 15 bases between them. DNA for the CDR3: TGTGCCAGTACCTTGAGCGGGCCCCGCACAGATACGCAGTATTTT. It is translated as CASTLSGPRTDTQYF.